What follows are 18 T cell receptor beta chains derived from one specimen sequenced in a study of breast tumors, draining lymph nodes, adjacent tissues. TCRdb recomputed calls from the multiplex PCR reads with MiXCR, one row per CDR3 protein. The sample lists just under 65,000 distinct CDR3 sequences, around 60% seen once, with about 19% in the top ten. The specimen sequenced was breast tumor tissue. The source of these receptors is a female donor with breast cancer. Some clones in this sample may be carry-over from other donors' samples.

The CDR3 coding sequence is TGTGCCAGTAGTCTCCCGCAGGAGACCCAGTACTTC. It is translated as CASSLPQETQYF. V and J are TRBV19 and TRBJ2-5; D is unresolved. Germline CDR1 reads LNHDA; CDR2 reads SQIVND (reference sequence). Trimming shortened V by 5 bases and J by 5 bases, and 9 bases separated the two germline ends. CDR3 length: 12 amino acids.

This chain uses TRBV7-2 with TRBJ2-1; 10 bases are a match to TRBD2. Germline CDR1 and CDR2: SGHTA and FQGNSA. This CDR3 is built from 13 residues. Losses at the gene ends were 4 bases for V and 8 bases for J; bases not matched to a gene: 2. Written as DNA, the CDR3 is TGTGCCAGCAGCTCTAGCGGGAGCGATGAGCAGTTCTTC. Residues: CASSSSGSDEQFF.

The chain couples TRBV7-9 to TRBJ2-3, with 8 bases aligning to TRBD2. This CDR3 region has 19 residues. Germline-derived CDR1 and CDR2 are SEHNR and FQNEAQ (reference sequence). The junction had 22 bases not matched to a gene; V was cut back by 6 bases and J by 5 bases. The CDR3, as DNA: TGTGCCAGCAGTGCTAGAGATATCAAGCGGGAGTTATTGTTAGATACGCAGTATTTT. Residues: CASSARDIKRELLLDTQYF.

This clonotype was seen at least ten times. The V gene is TRBV5-1, the J gene TRBJ2-7; TRBD1 agrees at 9 bases. Germline assignment: CDR1 SGHRS and CDR2 YFSETQ. V dropped 4 bases and J dropped 9; count of bases not matched to a gene: 8. The CDR3 loop spans 13 amino acids. As DNA, the CDR3 is TGCGCCAGCAGCGCACGGACAGGGGATGCGCAGTACTTC. Its translation is CASSARTGDAQYF.

CDR3 DNA: TGCGCCAGCAGCTTGTACGGGGACGTCGGTGAAAAACTGTTTTTT. Its protein product is CASSLYGDVGEKLFF. The rearrangement links TRBV5-1 to TRBJ1-4, with a tentative D call TRBD1 (5 bases). Trimming left V 1 base short and J 7 bases short, with 14 bases between. Germline V CDR1 and CDR2: SGHRS, YFSETQ. The CDR3 runs 15 residues.

This clonotype was seen only once. The rearrangement links TRBV2 to TRBJ2-2, with 13 nucleotides matching TRBD2. Germline V gene sequence: CDR1 SNHLY, CDR2 FYNNEI. The CDR3 extends over 16 amino acids. Trimming cost V 6 bases and J 6 bases; bases outside gene matches: 7. CDR3 sequence reads: CASRLTSGGSPGELFF. The CDR3 DNA follows: TGTGCCAGCAGGTTGACTAGCGGGGGGTCCCCCGGGGAGCTGTTTTTT. Variable domain in full (rest from reference TRBV2 and TRBJ2-2): EPEVTQTPSHQVTQMGQEVILRCVPISNHLYFYWYRQILGQKVEFLVSFYNNEISEKSEIFDDQFSVERPDGSNFTLKIRSTKLEDSAMYFCASRLTSGGSPGELFFGEGSRLTVL.

The chain joins TRBV7-9 to TRBJ2-6; unclear D gene. There are 15 residues in the CDR3. The V and J ends lost 11 bases and 0 bases respectively, with 14 bases between them. The V gene's germline CDR1 is SEHNR and CDR2 FQNEAQ (reference sequence). CDR3: CAGGSGPSGANVLTF. The CDR3 DNA follows: TGTGCCGGCGGCTCGGGCCCCTCTGGGGCCAACGTCCTGACTTTC.

This clonotype was counted ten times or more. The chain links TRBV30 to TRBJ1-6; D might be TRBD1 (6 bases). Germline values: CDR1 GTSNPN, CDR2 SVGIG (reference sequence). This CDR3 is built from 15 residues. Trimming took 0 bases from V and 5 from J, leaving 11 bases between them. CDR3 in DNA: TGTGCCTGGAGTGTTGGGGGGGCGGATAATTCACCCCTCCACTTT. Residues: CAWSVGGADNSPLHF.

The rearrangement uses TRBV2 and TRBJ1-4, with TRBD1 identical over 8 bases. Trimming at V came to 3 bases and at J to 8 bases, leaving 2 bases not matched to a gene. The CDR3 length is 13 residues. Looked up from germline, CDR1 is SNHLY and CDR2 is FYNNEI. Written as DNA, the CDR3 is TGTGCCAGCAGTGAGCGGGACAGGGAAAAACTGTTTTTT. Translated: CASSERDREKLFF.

This clonotype was picked up many times. V gene TRBV6-6 combines with J gene TRBJ2-7; TRBD2 might be the D (6 bases). The germline V and J ends were trimmed by 5 bases and 1 base, with 18 bases remaining between them. Germline values: CDR1 MNHNY, CDR2 SVGAGI (reference sequence). This CDR3 spans 16 amino acids. CDR3 nucleotides: TGTGCCAGCAGTCACCCGCCCGGGACTGCTTCCTACGAGCAGTACTTC. Amino acids: CASSHPPGTASYEQYF.

The chain has TRBV2 and TRBJ2-7; D is undetermined. This CDR3 is built from 12 residues. Germline values: CDR1 SNHLY, CDR2 FYNNEI. V was shortened by 4 bases and J by 6 bases, with 10 bases between the two germline ends. CDR3 loop: CASSGGGSEQYF. In nucleotides, the CDR3 is TGTGCCAGCAGTGGCGGTGGTTCCGAGCAGTACTTC.

Here the CDR3 reads CASSRPGTEAFF. The CDR3 region has the DNA TGTGCCAGCAGTCGCCCCGGGACTGAAGCTTTCTTT. The gene calls are TRBV6-2 or TRBV6-3 and TRBJ1-1, with D uncertain. The CDR3 runs to 12 residues. Trimming removed 5 bases at V and 5 bases at J, with 9 bases between. Per germline, CDR1 MNHEY and CDR2 SVGEGT.

By frequency in the sample, this clonotype is medium-sized (0.01 to 0.1%). The chain links TRBV29-1 to TRBJ2-1, with 12 bases lining up with TRBD2. V lost 3 bases, J lost 8 bases, and 17 bases stayed unmatched. This CDR3 comprises 18 residues. From germline, CDR1 is SQVTM and CDR2 ANQGSEA. The CDR3 DNA reads as TGCAGCGTTGAGATCTACGAGACTAGCGGGGGAGGGGGGGATGAGCAGTTCTTC. Its translation: CSVEIYETSGGGGDEQFF.

Worth noting for this clonotype: Just one base apart from a much larger clone, this may be a read error. The chain is built from TRBV2 and TRBJ2-7; D is unclear. This CDR3 comprises 13 residues. CDR1 is SNHLY, CDR2 FYNNEI, per germline. V was shortened by 0 bases and J by 6 bases, with 9 bases between the two germline ends. This CDR3 is CASSEAREVEQYF. CDR3 nucleotide sequence: TGTGCCAGCAGTGAAGCTCGCGAGGTCGAGCAGTACTTC.

The chain carries TRBV12-3 or TRBV12-4 and TRBJ1-2; 11 positions match TRBD1. V was clipped by 5 bases and J by 4 bases; unmatched bases: 3. This CDR3 contains 14 residues. The CDR3 spells CASSPGTGGYGYTF. In nucleotides, the CDR3 is TGTGCCAGCAGTCCCGGGACAGGGGGCTATGGCTACACCTTC.

This clonotype is termed large. The chain carries TRBV29-1 and TRBJ1-4, with TRBD1 matching 8 bases. From germline, CDR1 is SQVTM and CDR2 ANQGSEA. The CDR3 covers 15 residues. The J segment lost 7 bases and the V segment lost 3 bases, leaving 10 bases of the junction unmatched. As DNA, the CDR3 is TGCAGCGTTGATAGCGGGTACGGGACAGGTGAAAAACTGTTTTTT. It is translated as CSVDSGYGTGEKLFF.

This clonotype was seen ten or more times. V is TRBV19 and J is TRBJ1-5; D is undetermined. V was pared by 7 bases and J by 5 bases, with 15 bases between. Germline V lookup: CDR1 LNHDA, CDR2 SQIVND (reference sequence). The CDR3 totals 14 residues. The DNA for the CDR3 is TGTGCCAGTACCCCAAACCCACCTGATCAGCCCCAGCATTTT. This sequence encodes CASTPNPPDQPQHF.

This rearrangement joins TRBV9 to TRBJ2-6; 10 bases are shared with TRBD1. The germline V gene encodes CDR1 SGDLS and CDR2 YYNGEE. The CDR3 loop spans 22 amino acids. J was trimmed by 2 bases and V by 0 bases; bases with no gene match: 17. CDR3 in amino acids: CASSVGQGASVAAGPGANVLTF. The DNA for the CDR3 is TGTGCCAGCAGCGTAGGACAGGGGGCTAGTGTAGCGGCGGGGCCTGGGGCCAACGTCCTGACTTTC.